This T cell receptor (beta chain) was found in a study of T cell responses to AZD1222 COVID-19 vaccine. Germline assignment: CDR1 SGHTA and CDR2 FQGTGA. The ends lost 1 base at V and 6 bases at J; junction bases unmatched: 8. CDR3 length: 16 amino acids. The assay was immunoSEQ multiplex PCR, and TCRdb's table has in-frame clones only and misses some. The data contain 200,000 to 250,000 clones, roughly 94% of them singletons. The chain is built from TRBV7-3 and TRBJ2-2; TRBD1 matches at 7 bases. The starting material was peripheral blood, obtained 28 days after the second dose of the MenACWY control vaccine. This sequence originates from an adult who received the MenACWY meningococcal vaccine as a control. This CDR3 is CASSLSGATGSGELFF. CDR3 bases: TGTGCCAGCAGCTTAAGTGGGGCGACAGGGTCCGGGGAGCTGTTTTTT.